Below, one T cell receptor beta chain is given with its context. Its target is not known. The entry originates in a study of synovial regulatory T cells in juvenile arthritis. Median age around 12 years (2.4-22.9); median disease duration approximately 7 years (0.2-19.1). The CDR3 extends over 20 amino acids. Only the protein is on record. Germline V gives CDR1 SGHVT, CDR2 SQSDAQ. Study-wide points: Blood Treg cells that were inflammation-associated showed lower TCR diversity than other blood Treg cells.

TCRdb's copy holds only in-frame clones and misses some; the assay was immunoSEQ multiplex PCR. In all, the sample yields about 9,900 clones. The clonotype was recovered from a donor aged 2-29 years with juvenile idiopathic arthritis. The chain is built from TRBV7-4 and TRBJ1-1; with no DNA, the TCRdb D assignment of TRBD1 cannot be verified. The sequenced sample was Treg cells from blood. Subset given: HLA-DR+ inflammation-associated blood Treg cells. This CDR3 reads CASSLRARDRRLEGGTEAFF.